The T cell receptor (beta chain) described here comes from a study of blood T cell repertoires in COVID-19. Method: immunoSEQ multiplex PCR; TCRdb's copy keeps in-frame clones and lacks some. The data show roughly 110,000 clones, about 88% seen once. Germline loops: CDR1 SGHDT, CDR2 YYEEEE. The CDR3 runs to 17 residues. The ends lost 4 bases at V and 4 bases at J; junction bases unmatched: 12. The specimen sequenced was peripheral blood. The clonotype was recovered from a middle-aged man with acute or convalescent COVID-19. V gene TRBV5-6 combines with J gene TRBJ2-2, with TRBD1 identical over 8 bases. CDR3 loop: CASSPRTGSMVTGELFF. DNA of the CDR3: TGTGCCAGCAGCCCCCGGACAGGGTCGATGGTCACCGGGGAGCTGTTTTTT.